Sequencing of this T cell receptor (beta chain) was carried out in a study of blood T cell repertoires in COVID-19. This clone has a handful of counts. Repertoires were generated with immunoSEQ multiplex PCR, while TCRdb's copy carries only in-frame clones and drops some. The table shows under 200,000 clones, with just under 80% occurring only once. The length of the CDR3 is 16 residues. Germline CDR1 reads KGHSH; CDR2 reads LQKENI. Trimming cost V 3 bases and J 9 bases, with 23 bases left between them. The rearrangement joins TRBV18 to TRBJ1-2; TRBD1 might be the D (5 bases). This TCR was sampled from a man in his 70s with active or convalescent COVID-19. Input material: peripheral blood. The CDR3 nucleotides read TGTGCCAGCTCACCCAGTGTAGAGCAACAGGAGGGAAGCTACACCTTC. Protein: CASSPSVEQQEGSYTF.